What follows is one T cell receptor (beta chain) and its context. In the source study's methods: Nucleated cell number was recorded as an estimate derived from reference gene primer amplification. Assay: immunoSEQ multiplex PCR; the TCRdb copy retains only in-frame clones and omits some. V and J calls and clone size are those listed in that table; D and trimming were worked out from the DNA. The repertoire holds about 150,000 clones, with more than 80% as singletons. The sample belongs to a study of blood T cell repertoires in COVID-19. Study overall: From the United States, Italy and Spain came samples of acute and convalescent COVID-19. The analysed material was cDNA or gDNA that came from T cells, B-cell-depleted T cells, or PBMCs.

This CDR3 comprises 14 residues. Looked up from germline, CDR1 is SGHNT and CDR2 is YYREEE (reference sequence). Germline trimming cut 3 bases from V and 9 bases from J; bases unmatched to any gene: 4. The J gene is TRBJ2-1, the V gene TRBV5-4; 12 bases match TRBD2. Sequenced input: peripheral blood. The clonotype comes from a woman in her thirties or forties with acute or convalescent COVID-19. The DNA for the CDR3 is TGTGCCAGCAGCTCCCTAGCGGGGGGGCCTGAGCAGTTCTTC. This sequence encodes CASSSLAGGPEQFF. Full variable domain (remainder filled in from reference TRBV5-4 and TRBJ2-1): ETGVTQSPTHLIKTRGQQVTLRCSSQSGHNTVSWYQQALGQGPQFIFQYYREEENGRGNFPPRFSGLQFPNYSSELNVNALELDDSALYLCASSSLAGGPEQFFGPGTRLTVL.